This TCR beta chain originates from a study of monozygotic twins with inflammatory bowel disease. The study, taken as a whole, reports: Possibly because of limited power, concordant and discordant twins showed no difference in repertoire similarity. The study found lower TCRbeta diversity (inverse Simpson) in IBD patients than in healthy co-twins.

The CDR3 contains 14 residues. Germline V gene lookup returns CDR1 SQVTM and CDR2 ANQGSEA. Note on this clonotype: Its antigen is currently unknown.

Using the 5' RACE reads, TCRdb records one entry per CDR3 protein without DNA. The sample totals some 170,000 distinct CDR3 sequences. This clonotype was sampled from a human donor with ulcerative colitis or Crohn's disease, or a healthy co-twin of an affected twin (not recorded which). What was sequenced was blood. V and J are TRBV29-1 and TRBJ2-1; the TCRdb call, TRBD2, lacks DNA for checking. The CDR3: CSVEDLAGGSEQFF.